This T cell receptor beta chain is drawn from a study of cytomegalovirus exposure and HLA in healthy donors. In the study overall: A preliminary data release comprised approximately 85 million unique TCRs obtained from HLA-typed donors.

About this clone: Its target is unknown.

Study-level results: Later on, a genetic analysis was performed. It linked a missense variant in DCLRE1C with V- and J-gene trimming of TCR beta. Using a false discovery rate of 0.05, a later analysis showed that about 16,000 TCR beta sequences were associated with HLA alleles.

The PCR contained 60 Vbeta and 13 Jbeta primers. Profiling relied on immunoSEQ multiplex PCR, and the TCRdb table lists in-frame clones only, not all of them. The sample table includes 140,000 to 150,000 clones. This CDR3 is built from 13 residues. CDR1 MDHEN and CDR2 SYDVKM come from the germline V gene. Trimming removed 5 bases from V and 2 bases from J, with 10 bases in between. The sample taken for sequencing was PBMCs. The source is a woman in her forties or fifties in good health and CMV-seronegative. V usage is TRBV28 and J usage is TRBJ2-7; a weak D match, TRBD1 (5 bases). The CDR3: CASSIGVAYEQYF. CDR3 bases: TGTGCCAGCAGTATAGGGGTCGCCTACGAGCAGTACTTC.